These 20 T cell receptor beta chains were all obtained from the same sample, sequenced in a study of blood T cell repertoires in COVID-19. The data were produced by immunoSEQ multiplex PCR, yet TCRdb's version contains in-frame clones alone and is incomplete. The sample includes roughly 200,000 clones, roughly 79% of them seen just once. The sequencing sample was made of peripheral blood. These receptors all come from a middle-aged woman with COVID-19, enrolled during active disease.

The chain is built from TRBV5-8 and TRBJ2-2; D is uncertain. The CDR3 spans 16 residues. V was pared by 0 bases and J by 0 bases, with 9 bases between. The germline gives CDR1 SGHTS, CDR2 YDEGEE. CDR3 nucleotide sequence: TGTGCCAGCAGCTTGGGCAGGATTACGAACACCGGGGAGCTGTTTTTT. Translation gives CASSLGRITNTGELFF.

V and J are TRBV11-2 and TRBJ2-1, with 7 bases lining up with TRBD1. Germline assignment: CDR1 SGHAT and CDR2 FQNNGV. V gave up 5 bases and J gave up 7 bases; unmatched junction bases: 11. The CDR3 spans 15 residues. CDR3 loop: CASSPIPGQFNEQFF. The CDR3 DNA sequence: TGTGCCAGCAGCCCAATACCGGGACAGTTTAATGAGCAGTTCTTC.

V and J are TRBV11-2 and TRBJ2-7; the D is unclear. From germline, CDR1 is SGHAT and CDR2 FQNNGV. The length of the CDR3 is 13 residues. The V gene lost 3 bases and the J gene lost 2 bases, with 8 bases spanning the gap. CDR3 region: CASSLGRTYEQYF. The DNA of the CDR3 is TGTGCCAGCAGCTTGGGCCGAACCTACGAGCAGTACTTC.

The chain combines TRBV19 with TRBJ2-1; TRBD2 matches at 10 bases. There are 18 residues in the CDR3. Looked up from germline, CDR1 is LNHDA and CDR2 is SQIVND (reference sequence). The V gene end was trimmed by 3 bases and the J gene end by 9 bases; junction bases not matched to a gene: 17. CDR3 DNA: TGTGCCAGTAGTATCGTCCCGCTAGCGAGCGGGAGGGCAGGTGAGCAGTTCTTC. This sequence encodes CASSIVPLASGRAGEQFF.

The V and J genes are TRBV19 and TRBJ1-2; TRBD1 agrees at 11 bases. CDR3 length equals 13 residues. Germline loops: CDR1 LNHDA, CDR2 SQIVND (reference sequence). The ends lost 4 bases at V and 8 bases at J; junction bases unmatched: 3. The CDR3 DNA is TGTGCCAGTAGTACGGGACAGGGGGAAGGCTACACCTTC. Translating gives CASSTGQGEGYTF.

The chain combines TRBV6-2 or TRBV6-3 with TRBJ2-5, with TRBD2 matching over 10 bases. Per the germline V gene, CDR1 is MNHEY and CDR2 is SVGEGT. The length of the CDR3 is 14 residues. The ends lost 6 bases at V and 4 bases at J; junction bases unmatched: 5. CDR3 sequence: CASRPLAGGETQYF. The CDR3 DNA follows: TGTGCCAGCAGGCCTTTAGCGGGAGGAGAGACCCAGTACTTC.

The V call is TRBV2, the J call TRBJ2-5; D gene ambiguous. The V gene lost 9 bases and the J gene lost 5 bases, with 10 bases spanning the gap. CDR3 length: 11 residues. Germline V gene lookup returns CDR1 SNHLY and CDR2 FYNNEI. The CDR3: CARRERETQYF. The CDR3 DNA follows: TGTGCCAGAAGAGAGAGGGAGACCCAGTACTTC. The full variable domain, rest sourced from reference TRBV2 and TRBJ2-5, is EPEVTQTPSHQVTQMGQEVILRCVPISNHLYFYWYRQILGQKVEFLVSFYNNEISEKSEIFDDQFSVERPDGSNFTLKIRSTKLEDSAMYFCARRERETQYFGPGTRLLVL.

This clone was counted a few times. The CDR3 loop reads CASSYTREKLFF. The DNA of the CDR3 is TGTGCCAGCAGTTACACTCGTGAAAAACTGTTTTTT. This sequence joins TRBV6-6 and TRBJ1-4, with no clear D. This CDR3 is built from 12 residues. Per the germline V gene, CDR1 is MNHNY and CDR2 is SVGAGI (reference sequence). V was cut by 2 bases and J by 7 bases, with 5 bases left in between.

The J gene is TRBJ2-1, the V gene TRBV19; 8 bases fit TRBD2. This CDR3 is built from 17 residues. Per the germline V gene, CDR1 is LNHDA and CDR2 is SQIVND (reference sequence). V was clipped by 0 bases and J by 2 bases; unmatched bases: 6. The CDR3 sequence: CASSIDLERGTYNEQFF. CDR3 coding DNA: TGTGCCAGTAGTATAGATCTAGAGCGGGGGACCTACAATGAGCAGTTCTTC.

The chain couples TRBV19 to TRBJ1-1, with D maybe TRBD1 (6 bases). CDR3 size: 16 residues. CDR1 and CDR2 from the germline V gene are LNHDA and SQIVND (reference sequence). Trimming took 5 bases from V and 1 from J, leaving 17 bases between them. This CDR3 is CASSVTYRARNTEAFF. The CDR3 DNA reads TGTGCCAGTAGTGTAACTTACAGGGCTAGGAACACTGAAGCTTTCTTT.

This clone has a single count. The chain recombines TRBV19 with TRBJ1-2; 9 bases fit TRBD1. CDR1 LNHDA and CDR2 SQIVND come from the germline V gene (reference sequence). The length of the CDR3 is 16 residues. The ends lost 2 bases at V and 1 base at J; junction bases unmatched: 5. The CDR3 bases are TGTGCCAGTAGTATACTGGGGACAGGGAGTAACTATGGCTACACCTTC. This encodes CASSILGTGSNYGYTF. Full variable domain (rest looked up from reference TRBV19 and TRBJ1-2): DGGITQSPKYLFRKEGQNVTLSCEQNLNHDAMYWYRQDPGQGLRLIYYSQIVNDFQKGDIAEGYSVSREKKESFPLTVTSAQKNPTAFYLCASSILGTGSNYGYTFGSGTRLTVV.

This sequence joins TRBV7-8 and TRBJ2-2; 11 positions match TRBD2. Losses at the gene ends were 0 bases for V and 1 base for J; bases not matched to a gene: 10. The CDR3 extends over 20 amino acids. Germline-derived CDR1 and CDR2 are SGHVS and FQNEAQ. The CDR3, as DNA: TGTGCCAGCAGCTTAGCTTATGGGACTAGCGGACACCAGAACACCGGGGAGCTGTTTTTT. Translation gives CASSLAYGTSGHQNTGELFF.

This clone has more than one count but fewer than ten. CDR3 DNA: TGTGCCTGCTCCCGGGAAAGTAATTACGAGCAGTACGTC. Its protein product is CACSRESNYEQYV. V gene TRBV30 combines with J gene TRBJ2-7; D possibly corresponds to TRBD2 (5 bases). The germline V gene has CDR1 GTSNPN and CDR2 SVGIG (reference sequence). This CDR3 contains 13 residues. The V gene lost 6 bases and the J gene lost 4 bases, with 16 bases spanning the gap.

The J gene is TRBJ2-5, the V gene TRBV4-1, with 12 bases lining up with TRBD2. CDR1 is MGHRA, CDR2 YSYEKL, per germline. Germline trimming cut 1 base from V and 5 bases from J; bases unmatched to any gene: 5. The CDR3 extends over 16 amino acids. The CDR3 DNA sequence: TGCGCCAGCAGCCAAGTGACTAGCGGGAGCAGGGAGACCCAGTACTTC. As protein: CASSQVTSGSRETQYF.

This chain connects TRBV7-9 to TRBJ2-7; tentatively, D is TRBD1 (5 bases). CDR3 length: 13 amino acids. CDR1 is SEHNR, CDR2 FQNEAQ, per germline (reference sequence). Between the trimmed V and J ends, which lost 3 bases and 1 base, there was a span of 7 bases. The DNA of the CDR3 is TGTGCCAGCAGCTTGGGGCGATCCTACGAGCAGTACTTC. Protein sequence: CASSLGRSYEQYF.

The chain uses TRBV30 and TRBJ2-1, with TRBD1 matching over 10 bases. The V gene's germline CDR1 is GTSNPN and CDR2 SVGIG (reference sequence). This CDR3 is 19 amino acids long. The J segment lost 0 bases and the V segment lost 3 bases, leaving 14 bases of the junction unmatched. CDR3 loop: CAWRGARTGGHSSYNEQFF. The CDR3 DNA sequence: TGTGCCTGGAGAGGGGCCCGGACAGGGGGTCACAGCTCCTACAATGAGCAGTTCTTC.

The CDR3, as DNA: TGTGCCAGCAGTTCGAGGGTAGGCAATGAGCAGTTCTTC. Encoded protein: CASSSRVGNEQFF. This chain links TRBV12-3 or TRBV12-4 with TRBJ2-1; D is perhaps TRBD2 (5 bases). V lost 4 bases, J lost 6 bases, and 10 bases lay in between. The CDR3 contains 13 residues.

This chain uses TRBV18 with TRBJ2-7; tentative D call: TRBD2 (6 bases). Germline CDR1 is KGHSH and CDR2 is LQKENI. Trimming removed 6 bases from V and 6 bases from J, with 18 bases in between. The CDR3 has 14 amino acids. This CDR3 reads CASSLGQLGGEQYV. CDR3 coding DNA: TGTGCCAGCTCCCTCGGGCAGTTGGGGGGCGAGCAGTACGTC.

This sequence joins TRBV28 and TRBJ1-5; the D is unclear. Germline V gene data show CDR1 as MDHEN and CDR2 as SYDVKM. This CDR3 has 14 amino acids. With 3 bases removed from V and 0 bases from J, the gap between germline ends came to 6 bases. CDR3 in amino acids: CASSFQYSNQPQHF. The CDR3 DNA follows: TGTGCCAGCAGTTTCCAGTATAGCAATCAGCCCCAGCATTTT.

The genes are TRBV2 and TRBJ2-5, with D maybe TRBD1 (5 bases). Trimming removed 4 bases at V and 5 bases at J, with 11 bases between. The CDR3 covers 13 residues. Germline-derived CDR1 and CDR2 are SNHLY and FYNNEI. The chain's CDR3 is CASSGSGKETQYF. The CDR3 bases are TGTGCCAGCAGTGGCTCAGGGAAGGAGACCCAGTACTTC. The full variable domain, in which reference TRBV2 and TRBJ2-5 provide the parts outside the CDR3, is EPEVTQTPSHQVTQMGQEVILRCVPISNHLYFYWYRQILGQKVEFLVSFYNNEISEKSEIFDDQFSVERPDGSNFTLKIRSTKLEDSAMYFCASSGSGKETQYFGPGTRLLVL.